This T cell receptor (beta chain) appears in the sequencing data of a study of blood T cells in healthy people across ages. For the study at large: Template switching caught about one barcoded beta molecule for each two T cells. Study-level results: Diversity figures based on one million T cells were deemed too low. Conclusively comparing naive with antigen-experienced cells was impossible with unsorted PBMCs.

On this clonotype itself: Antigen: not known.

The use of a sample-barcoded 5' primer and a J-beta primer mix characterized a second PCR of about 7 to 12 cycles. With 12 random nucleotides, a template-switch adaptor tagged each individual cDNA molecule. TCRdb processed the 5' RACE reads anew with MiXCR; each CDR3 protein has one entry. The sample has 1.5 million to 2 million distinct CDR3 sequences, about 49% seen once. The source of this sequence is a woman aged 40-49 years in good health. Sequencing was done on a sample of blood.

CDR3 sequence reads: CSVQTRTGGYTEAFF. In DNA form, the CDR3 reads TGCAGCGTTCAAACTCGGACAGGGGGTTACACTGAAGCTTTCTTT. This sequence joins TRBV29-1 and TRBJ1-1; 10 bases line up with TRBD1. The CDR3 is made up of 15 amino acids. The germline V gene has CDR1 SQVTM and CDR2 ANQGSEA. Unmatched junction bases numbered 9, after V lost 5 bases and J lost 3 bases.